This T cell receptor beta chain was documented in a study of vaccination and CD4 T cells after COVID-19. This clonotype was observed a handful of times. The target antigen is unknown. The treatment is: roughly nine-day PBMC culture with coronavirus spike peptide pools or control peptides (ViraFEST assay). V trimming: 0 bases; J trimming: 1 base; junction bases outside the gene matches: 2. CDR3 length: 15 amino acids. Germline CDR1 and CDR2: DFQATT and SNEGSKA (reference sequence). Sequenced with the Oncomine TCR Beta short-read assay was DNA taken from cultured CD4+ T cells. Genomic DNA extraction was carried out from cultured CD4+ T cells. TCRdb ran MiXCR on the PCR reads and lists one entry per CDR3 protein. The sample lists approximately 9,700 distinct CDR3 sequences, about 31% occurring once.

This rearrangement joins TRBV20-1 to TRBJ2-3; 9 nucleotides line up with TRBD2. This specimen was CD4+ T cells from blood, cultured in vitro, taken after SARS-CoV-2 vaccination. This clonotype originated in a human donor who had recovered from COVID-19. The CDR3 sequence is CSARDGTSRTDTQYF. For the CDR3, the DNA is TGCAGTGCTAGAGACGGGACTAGCCGCACAGATACGCAGTATTTT.